The 27 T cell receptor beta chains in this list originate from one sample, sequenced in a study of T-cell memory formation after mild COVID-19. TCRdb reprocessed the 5' RACE reads via MiXCR and lists one record per CDR3 protein. In the table there are around 200,000 distinct CDR3 sequences, 27% of which are singletons. Sequencing was performed on PBMCs or a T cell subset sorted from them (not recorded which). The receptors here all came from an adult woman who had mild COVID-19 (a few samples of this study predate the infection). Cell type and time point are not known.

In its sample, this clonotype was seen a few times. V gene TRBV7-3 combines with J gene TRBJ2-1; TRBD2 matches at 11 bases. V trimming: 4 bases; J trimming: 4 bases; junction bases outside the gene matches: 3. From germline, CDR1 is SGHTA and CDR2 FQGTGA. The CDR3 is made up of 15 amino acids. CDR3: CASSSTSGDYNEQFF. The CDR3 region has the DNA TGTGCCAGCAGCTCGACTAGCGGGGATTACAATGAGCAGTTCTTC.

This CDR3 is CASSMTRADGYTF. The CDR3 DNA reads TGTGCCAGTAGTATGACCAGGGCGGATGGCTACACCTTC. This sequence joins TRBV19 and TRBJ1-2, with TRBD1 as a possible D gene (5 bases). Trimming took off 3 bases at V and 6 bases at J, with 11 bases between the two ends. The CDR3 loop spans 13 amino acids. The germline V gene has CDR1 LNHDA and CDR2 SQIVND (reference sequence).

This chain joins TRBV19 and TRBJ1-1; 8 bases are shared with TRBD1. CDR1 and CDR2 from the germline V gene are LNHDA and SQIVND (reference sequence). This CDR3 has 14 residues. Trimming cost V 6 bases and J 6 bases; bases outside gene matches: 9. The CDR3: CASSKAGGASEAFF. Here the CDR3 DNA reads TGTGCCAGTAGCAAGGCAGGGGGCGCGTCTGAAGCTTTCTTT.

This chain joins TRBV10-3 and TRBJ1-1; unclear D gene. The germline V gene encodes CDR1 ENHRY and CDR2 SYGVKD. V lost 1 base, J lost 0 bases, and 9 bases lay in between. The CDR3 loop spans 15 amino acids. This CDR3 is CAISEFPGMNTEAFF. The CDR3, as DNA: TGTGCCATCAGTGAGTTTCCAGGTATGAACACTGAAGCTTTCTTT.

This clonotype showed up many times. V is TRBV5-1 and J is TRBJ2-5; 10 bases agree with TRBD2. Germline trimming cut 1 base from V and 5 bases from J; bases unmatched to any gene: 5. This CDR3 spans 15 amino acids. Germline V CDR1 and CDR2: SGHRS, YFSETQ. The CDR3 DNA reads TGCGCCAGCAGCTTGCTAGCGGGAGAAAGGGAGACCCAGTACTTC. The encoded protein is CASSLLAGERETQYF.

The sample holds a few counts of this clonotype. The rearrangement joins TRBV12-3 or TRBV12-4 to TRBJ2-5; D perhaps matches TRBD1 (6 bases). The V gene lost 5 bases and the J gene lost 1 base, with 11 bases spanning the gap. The CDR3 sequence is 14 residues long. CDR3 sequence: CASSQGQIQETQYF. For the CDR3, the DNA is TGTGCCAGCAGTCAAGGACAGATCCAAGAGACCCAGTACTTC.

The chain employs TRBV7-2 and TRBJ1-1; 9 nucleotides align to TRBD1. With V trimmed by 5 bases and J by 7 bases, 11 bases remained unmatched. The CDR3 runs to 15 residues. CDR1 is SGHTA, CDR2 FQGNSA, per germline. The CDR3 DNA reads TGTGCCAGCAGCACCGGGGGACAGGGATCCTTTGAAGCTTTCTTT. This sequence encodes CASSTGGQGSFEAFF. The whole variable domain, remainder taken from reference TRBV7-2 and TRBJ1-1, is GAGVSQSPSNKVTEKGKDVELRCDPISGHTALYWYRQSLGQGLEFLIYFQGNSAPDKSGLPSDRFSAERTGGSVSTLTIQRTQQEDSAVYLCASSTGGQGSFEAFFGQGTRLTVV.

This clonotype was seen a handful of times. V and J are TRBV20-1 and TRBJ1-1; D call uncertain. Germline V gives CDR1 DFQATT, CDR2 SNEGSKA (reference sequence). The V end lost 0 bases, the J end lost 1 base, and 6 bases lay between the germline ends. CDR3 size: 13 residues. DNA of the CDR3: TGCAGTGCTAGAGATCTGGGGAACACTGAAGCTTTCTTT. Its translation is CSARDLGNTEAFF.

The genes are TRBV12-3 or TRBV12-4 and TRBJ2-7, with TRBD2 matching 9 bases. The V segment lost 5 bases and the J segment 1 base; nucleotides outside the gene matches: 6. The CDR3 is 15 amino acids. The CDR3 reads CASSPGLARSYEQYF. The CDR3 DNA sequence: TGTGCCAGCAGTCCCGGACTAGCGCGTTCCTACGAGCAGTACTTC.

This clonotype was counted only a few times. The rearrangement joins TRBV5-1 to TRBJ1-2; 8 bases line up with TRBD1. The CDR3 consists of 17 residues. The V gene's germline CDR1 is SGHRS and CDR2 YFSETQ. V lost 1 base and J lost 0; bases outside the gene matches: 8. CDR3 amino acids: CASSLNGQGIANYGYTF. The CDR3 DNA is TGCGCCAGCAGCTTGAACGGACAGGGCATAGCTAACTATGGCTACACCTTC.

This clonotype turned up a few times. The CDR3 DNA is TGCGCCAGCACGTCACTAGCGGGGGATCTAGATACGCAGTATTTT. The encoded protein is CASTSLAGDLDTQYF. The rearrangement joins TRBV5-1 to TRBJ2-3; 11 bases match TRBD2. V was clipped by 6 bases and J by 5 bases; unmatched bases: 8. From germline, CDR1 is SGHRS and CDR2 YFSETQ. The CDR3 totals 15 residues.

A few counts support this clonotype. The V gene is TRBV12-3 or TRBV12-4, the J gene TRBJ2-1, with a tentative D call TRBD2 (5 bases). The length of the CDR3 is 15 residues. Trimming pared 7 bases from V and 9 bases from J, leaving 22 bases between. CDR3 amino acids: CASIQVLGTEGEQFF. CDR3 bases: TGTGCCAGCATCCAAGTACTAGGAACCGAGGGTGAGCAGTTCTTC.

V is TRBV5-1 and J is TRBJ2-7; D may be TRBD2 (5 bases). CDR3 length: 13 amino acids. CDR1 is SGHRS and CDR2 is YFSETQ in the germline V gene. Trimming stripped 4 bases from V and 4 bases from J, with 12 bases between. The CDR3 region is CASSHRGLYEQYF. CDR3 DNA sequence: TGCGCCAGCAGCCACCGGGGATTATACGAGCAGTACTTC. Based on the CDR3 plus reference TRBV5-1 and TRBJ2-7, the full variable domain is KAGVTQTPRYLIKTRGQQVTLSCSPISGHRSVSWYQQTPGQGLQFLFEYFSETQRNKGNFPGRFSGRQFSNSRSEMNVSTLELGDSALYLCASSHRGLYEQYFGPGTRLTVT.

This chain connects TRBV7-9 to TRBJ2-1; no clear D gene. Germline CDR1 SEHNR, CDR2 FQNEAQ (reference sequence). The V gene lost 0 bases and the J gene lost 0 bases, with 9 bases spanning the gap. This CDR3 is 16 amino acids long. DNA of the CDR3: TGTGCCAGCAGCTTAGCGCTCTGGAGCTCCTACAATGAGCAGTTCTTC. Translation: CASSLALWSSYNEQFF.

Only a few counts were recorded for this clonotype. The gene calls are TRBV12-3 or TRBV12-4 and TRBJ2-7; TRBD1 matches at 7 bases. The CDR3 sequence is 14 residues long. V lost 7 bases, J lost 0 bases, and 6 bases stayed unmatched. The CDR3 sequence: CASTQTGTSYEQYF. For the CDR3, the DNA is TGTGCCAGCACCCAGACAGGGACCTCCTACGAGCAGTACTTC.

This clonotype was detected a few times. The gene calls are TRBV12-3 or TRBV12-4 and TRBJ1-4; tentatively, D is TRBD1 (6 bases). There are 13 residues in the CDR3. V lost 3 bases and J lost 10, with 12 bases in between. The CDR3: CASSFYRDGKLFF. The CDR3 nucleotides are TGTGCCAGCAGTTTTTACAGGGACGGAAAACTGTTTTTT.

In its sample, this clonotype was seen many times. This chain connects TRBV7-9 to TRBJ2-7; a weak D match, TRBD1 (6 bases). The V gene lost 3 bases and the J gene lost 0 bases, with 9 bases spanning the gap. CDR3 size: 14 residues. Germline CDR1 is SEHNR and CDR2 is FQNEAQ (reference sequence). The CDR3 spells CASSFGQPSYEQYF. The DNA of the CDR3 is TGTGCCAGCAGCTTTGGACAGCCCTCCTACGAGCAGTACTTC. The whole variable domain, filled in from reference TRBV7-9 and TRBJ2-7, reads DTGVSQNPRHKITKRGQNVTFRCDPISEHNRLYWYRQTLGQGPEFLTYFQNEAQLEKSRLLSDRFSAERPKGSFSTLEIQRTEQGDSAMYLCASSFGQPSYEQYFGPGTRLTVT.

This clonotype came up a few times. The chain recombines TRBV20-1 with TRBJ2-1, with 7 bases identical to TRBD2. CDR1 is DFQATT and CDR2 is SNEGSKA in the germline V gene (reference sequence). This CDR3 comprises 15 residues. V was pared by 3 bases and J by 5 bases, with 10 bases of the junction left unmatched. The CDR3 sequence is CSARRTRSWDNEQFF. The CDR3 DNA sequence: TGCAGTGCTAGGCGGACTAGGAGCTGGGACAATGAGCAGTTCTTC.

In this sample, this clonotype turned up a few times. The V and J genes are TRBV18 and TRBJ1-6, with 9 bases that match TRBD1. The CDR3 length is 14 residues. Germline V gene sequence: CDR1 KGHSH, CDR2 LQKENI. The junction had 6 bases not matched to a gene; V was cut back by 8 bases and J by 7 bases. CDR3 nucleotide sequence: TGTGCCAGCGATCTGGGACAGGGCAATTCACCCCTCCACTTT. It is translated as CASDLGQGNSPLHF.

The chain links TRBV7-9 to TRBJ2-1; 12 bases align to TRBD2. Germline values: CDR1 SEHNR, CDR2 FQNEAQ (reference sequence). The ends lost 5 bases at V and 3 bases at J; junction bases unmatched: 5. CDR3 size: 16 residues. CDR3 sequence (DNA): TGTGCCAGCAGCCGACTAGCGGGGGACCTCTACAATGAGCAGTTCTTC. This sequence encodes CASSRLAGDLYNEQFF.

The chain uses TRBV5-1 and TRBJ2-2; perhaps TRBD2 as D (5 bases). V was pared by 5 bases and J by 5 bases, with 13 bases between. The germline gives CDR1 SGHRS, CDR2 YFSETQ. CDR3 size: 14 residues. Written as DNA, the CDR3 is TGCGCCAGCAGGTCTAACCCGGGGACCGGGGAGCTGTTTTTT. As protein: CASRSNPGTGELFF.

In its sample, this clonotype was seen a few times. The chain joins TRBV7-2 to TRBJ1-2; D is undetermined. CDR1 and CDR2 from the germline V gene are SGHTA and FQGNSA. V dropped 2 bases and J dropped 2 bases, with 6 bases sitting between them. The CDR3 spans 13 residues. CDR3 amino acids: CASSLSLNYGYTF. CDR3 nucleotides: TGTGCCAGCAGCTTAAGCCTGAACTATGGCTACACCTTC.

The V call is TRBV3-1, the J call TRBJ2-7, with 9 bases matching TRBD1. This CDR3 has 14 residues. After removal of 8 bases from V and 0 bases from J, the junction contained 5 bases not matched to a gene. In germline, CDR1 is LGHDT, CDR2 YNNKEL (reference sequence). CDR3 loop: CASDPGQGSYEQYF. CDR3 DNA: TGTGCCAGCGACCCGGGACAGGGCTCCTACGAGCAGTACTTC.

This clonotype was recorded a few times. V is TRBV12-3 or TRBV12-4 and J is TRBJ2-1; D perhaps matches TRBD2 (7 bases). The CDR3 totals 18 residues. V was shortened by 6 bases and J by 2 bases, with 23 bases between the two germline ends. The CDR3 bases are TGTGCCAGCAGCCCTGGGGGCAGAGGGAGGGTTACCTACAATGAGCAGTTCTTC. Translated: CASSPGGRGRVTYNEQFF.

This clonotype was recorded once. V and J are TRBV13 and TRBJ2-3, with 13 positions matching TRBD2. The CDR3 spans 22 residues. The V and J ends lost 2 bases and 6 bases, in that order; junction bases with no gene match: 23. The V gene's germline CDR1 is PRHDT and CDR2 FYEKMQ (reference sequence). CDR3 residues: CASSLWSIIGLAGDPPADTQYF. CDR3 bases: TGTGCCAGCAGCTTATGGTCCATCATCGGACTAGCGGGAGACCCCCCAGCGGATACGCAGTATTTT.

The chain carries TRBV20-1 and TRBJ2-5, with 15 bases matching TRBD2. CDR1 is DFQATT, CDR2 SNEGSKA, per germline (reference sequence). This CDR3 has 18 amino acids. After removal of 3 bases from V and 1 base from J, the junction contained 9 bases not matched to a gene. CDR3 nucleotide sequence: TGCAGTGCTAGTGGGGGACTAGCGGGGGGCCGGCTCCAAGAGACCCAGTACTTC. This translates into CSASGGLAGGRLQETQYF.

V gene TRBV29-1 combines with J gene TRBJ2-1; 9 nucleotides align to TRBD2. J gave up 3 bases and V 5 bases, and 8 bases lay outside the gene matches. The CDR3 spans 15 residues. Per germline, CDR1 SQVTM and CDR2 ANQGSEA. As DNA, the CDR3 is TGCAGCGTTCACCAGCGACTAGCGGTCTACAATGAGCAGTTCTTC. The encoded protein is CSVHQRLAVYNEQFF.